The clone carrying this T cell receptor beta chain has ten or more counts. Its antigen is unknown. RNA served as the template for amplifying TCR beta CDR3 regions. The first round was an RT-PCR with HTBI primers, and the second round was a multiplex PCR. TCRdb redid the calling of the multiplex PCR reads with MiXCR, one entry per CDR3 protein. The table includes around 170,000 distinct CDR3 sequences, 30% to 45% detected once. This CDR3 is 16 amino acids long. V was pared by 0 bases and J by 1 base, with 10 bases between. CDR1 and CDR2 (germline): MNHEY, SVGAGI. This entry belongs to a study of Graves' ophthalmopathy and Graves' hyperthyroidism. Study background: The blood sample was drawn at first diagnosis and before any treatment.

Findings of the study overall: Blood was where most expanded thyroid clonotypes above 0.001 frequency also turned up.

No donor had other autoimmune disease, uncontrolled infection, pregnancy or lactation. The diagnosis combined clinical symptoms, thyroxine, TRAb, thyroid ultrasound and orbital computed tomography scans. What was sequenced was peripheral blood. The rearrangement uses TRBV6-5 and TRBJ1-3; D is uncertain. This TCR came from a woman in her thirties or forties with Graves' ophthalmopathy. The CDR3 DNA sequence: TGTGCCAGCAGTTACTCGATCGCGGAGTCTGGAAACACCATATATTTT. Protein product: CASSYSIAESGNTIYF.